These 27 T cell receptor beta chains were sequenced from one sample in a study of blood T cell repertoires in COVID-19. TCRdb's table, derived via immunoSEQ multiplex PCR, lists solely in-frame clones and lacks some. Among roughly 120,000 clones listed, roughly 85% were seen once. Material for sequencing was peripheral blood. The receptors originated from an elderly man with acute or convalescent COVID-19.

The chain recombines TRBV6-5 with TRBJ1-2; 8 nucleotides align to TRBD1. V gave up 7 bases and J gave up 4 bases; unmatched junction bases: 8. Germline V CDR1 and CDR2: MNHEY, SVGAGI. CDR3 length: 14 amino acids. In DNA form, the CDR3 reads TGTGCCAGCAACTTCCGGGACAGGACCTATGGCTACACCTTC. Protein: CASNFRDRTYGYTF.

V and J are TRBV29-1 and TRBJ2-5; D is possibly TRBD1 (6 bases). V lost 7 bases and J 4 bases, leaving 13 bases between the germline ends. Per the germline V gene, CDR1 is SQVTM and CDR2 is ANQGSEA. The CDR3 runs to 12 residues. CDR3 sequence: CSGRTVGETQYF. CDR3 in DNA: TGCAGCGGTCGGACAGTAGGAGAGACCCAGTACTTC.

The chain is built from TRBV6-5 and TRBJ1-1; weak D call: TRBD1 (5 bases). The CDR3 length is 15 residues. The V end lost 7 bases, the J end lost 1 base, and 16 bases lay between the germline ends. The germline V gene has CDR1 MNHEY and CDR2 SVGAGI. CDR3 residues: CASIPAGRQNTEAFF. The CDR3 DNA follows: TGTGCCAGCATCCCCGCGGGACGGCAGAACACTGAAGCTTTCTTT.

The chain combines TRBV5-4 with TRBJ2-5, with 12 nucleotides matching TRBD2. V gave up 4 bases and J gave up 5 bases; unmatched junction bases: 6. This CDR3 is 15 amino acids long. Germline V CDR1 and CDR2: SGHNT, YYREEE (reference sequence). The CDR3 sequence: CASSLPGLAGETQYF. CDR3 DNA sequence: TGTGCCAGCAGCCTTCCCGGACTAGCGGGGGAGACCCAGTACTTC. The whole variable domain, remainder taken from reference TRBV5-4 and TRBJ2-5, is ETGVTQSPTHLIKTRGQQVTLRCSSQSGHNTVSWYQQALGQGPQFIFQYYREEENGRGNFPPRFSGLQFPNYSSELNVNALELDDSALYLCASSLPGLAGETQYFGPGTRLLVL.

The chain combines TRBV6-6 with TRBJ1-1; D remains unclear. V lost 6 bases, J lost 1 base, and 12 bases lay in between. There are 14 residues in the CDR3. Per the germline V gene, CDR1 is MNHNY and CDR2 is SVGAGI (reference sequence). CDR3 sequence: CASSYPGKNTEAFF. In nucleotides, the CDR3 is TGTGCCAGCAGCTACCCGGGGAAGAACACTGAAGCTTTCTTT.

This chain joins TRBV2 and TRBJ2-7, with D possibly TRBD2 on 6 matching bases. Looked up from germline, CDR1 is SNHLY and CDR2 is FYNNEI. The CDR3 sequence is 12 residues long. The germline V and J ends were trimmed by 6 bases and 0 bases, with 6 bases remaining between them. The CDR3 DNA follows: TGTGCCAGCAGGGGGGGCTCCTACGAGCAGTACTTC. Its translation: CASRGGSYEQYF. The variable domain in full, completed from reference TRBV2 and TRBJ2-7, reads EPEVTQTPSHQVTQMGQEVILRCVPISNHLYFYWYRQILGQKVEFLVSFYNNEISEKSEIFDDQFSVERPDGSNFTLKIRSTKLEDSAMYFCASRGGSYEQYFGPGTRLTVT.

This chain links TRBV18 with TRBJ1-5; no clear D. The CDR3 is made up of 17 amino acids. Trimming left V 0 bases short and J 0 bases short, with 12 bases between. Germline values: CDR1 KGHSH, CDR2 LQKENI. CDR3 DNA: TGTGCCAGCTCACCACCTCTGAGCAGGAATAGCAATCAGCCCCAGCATTTT. Translation: CASSPPLSRNSNQPQHF.

The chain carries TRBV10-3 and TRBJ1-2; D possibly corresponds to TRBD1 (5 bases). Trimming cost V 3 bases and J 3 bases, with 8 bases left between them. Germline CDR1 is ENHRY and CDR2 is SYGVKD. CDR3 length: 13 residues. CDR3 coding DNA: TGTGCCATCAGTGAATGGGGGGACTATGGCTACACCTTC. As protein: CAISEWGDYGYTF.

The chain uses TRBV18 and TRBJ1-1, with 7 bases identical to TRBD1. The length of the CDR3 is 16 residues. Germline values: CDR1 KGHSH, CDR2 LQKENI. V shed 6 bases and J 1 base; nucleotides not matched to a gene: 11. In nucleotides, the CDR3 is TGTGCCAGCTCCATCGACAGGGTGGGGAGGAACACTGAAGCTTTCTTT. Protein sequence: CASSIDRVGRNTEAFF.

The V and J genes are TRBV6-1 and TRBJ1-5; D remains ambiguous. Trimming took 2 bases from V and 0 from J, leaving 11 bases between them. This CDR3 contains 16 residues. Germline V lookup: CDR1 MNHNS, CDR2 SASEGT. The CDR3 region is CASSEHLVGSNQPQHF. CDR3 nucleotide sequence: TGTGCCAGCAGTGAACATTTGGTCGGTAGCAATCAGCCCCAGCATTTT.

This chain joins TRBV19 and TRBJ1-2; the match to TRBD1 covers 8 bases. CDR1 is LNHDA, CDR2 SQIVND, per germline (reference sequence). The CDR3 consists of 15 residues. Trimming at V came to 5 bases and at J to 4 bases, leaving 9 bases not matched to a gene. CDR3 loop: CASSPKGTGVYGYTF. In DNA, the CDR3 is TGTGCCAGTAGTCCAAAGGGGACAGGCGTCTATGGCTACACCTTC.

This clone was detected only once. The CDR3 protein is CASSATIGGYTGELFF. The CDR3 DNA is TGTGCCAGCAGTGCCACGATTGGAGGGTACACCGGGGAGCTGTTTTTT. The chain is built from TRBV9 and TRBJ2-2, with D possibly matching TRBD2 (6 bases). Germline V CDR1 and CDR2: SGDLS, YYNGEE. The CDR3 contains 16 residues. Trimming left V 5 bases short and J 3 bases short, with 17 bases between.

The chain is built from TRBV11-2 and TRBJ2-2, with unresolved D. Germline values: CDR1 SGHAT, CDR2 FQNNGV. The CDR3 is made up of 13 amino acids. V shed 5 bases and J shed 5 bases, with 9 bases lying between them. In DNA, the CDR3 is TGTGCCAGCAGCCGGCTAGTTACCGGGGAGCTGTTTTTT. This gives the protein CASSRLVTGELFF.

The rearrangement links TRBV3-1 (or the pseudogene TRBV3-2) to TRBJ1-1; a possible D gene is TRBD1 (5 bases). Germline V CDR1 and CDR2: LGHDT, YNNKEL (reference sequence). V lost 6 bases and J 5 bases, leaving 16 bases between the germline ends. This CDR3 region has 14 residues. CDR3 DNA sequence: TGTGCCAGCAGGCGGGGCGGGGAGGGGACTGAAGCTTTCTTT. Translation gives CASRRGGEGTEAFF.

The chain couples TRBV6-5 to TRBJ1-4, with D possibly being TRBD1 (6 bases). The CDR3 runs to 16 residues. From germline, CDR1 is MNHEY and CDR2 SVGAGI. V was cut by 1 base and J by 6 bases, with 15 bases left in between. Written as DNA, the CDR3 is TGTGCCAGCAGTTACTTCGCCCTTCAGGGGTATGAAAAACTGTTTTTT. It is translated as CASSYFALQGYEKLFF.

The V gene is TRBV5-6, the J gene TRBJ1-2; TRBD1 might be the D (5 bases). V gave up 5 bases and J gave up 4 bases, with 12 bases separating them. Germline V gives CDR1 SGHDT, CDR2 YYEEEE. The CDR3 consists of 13 residues. CDR3 in DNA: TGTGCCAGCAGTTTAGACAGCCCCTATGGCTACACCTTC. Its translation is CASSLDSPYGYTF.

V gene TRBV6-5 combines with J gene TRBJ1-1; D unresolved. The CDR3 has 14 amino acids. CDR1 MNHEY and CDR2 SVGAGI come from the germline V gene. V shed 0 bases and J shed 5 bases, with 10 bases lying between them. The CDR3 nucleotides are TGTGCCAGCAGTTACTCGTGGGGAGGAACTGAAGCTTTCTTT. As protein: CASSYSWGGTEAFF.

J is TRBJ1-3 and V is TRBV7-3; 12 nucleotides align to TRBD1. CDR1 SGHTA and CDR2 FQGTGA come from the germline V gene. This CDR3 has 16 residues. With V trimmed by 5 bases and J by 3 bases, 5 bases remained unmatched. The chain's CDR3 is CASSPGTGGGGNTIYF. The DNA for the CDR3 is TGTGCCAGCAGCCCGGGGACAGGGGGCGGTGGAAACACCATATATTTT.

V is TRBV4-1 and J is TRBJ2-7; D remains unclear. Trimming shortened V by 3 bases and J by 7 bases, and 22 bases separated the two germline ends. Germline-derived CDR1 and CDR2 are MGHRA and YSYEKL. This CDR3 has 16 residues. The CDR3: CASSQIPETLIAEQYF. The CDR3 region has the DNA TGCGCCAGCAGCCAGATCCCTGAGACACTGATCGCGGAGCAGTACTTC.

The chain employs TRBV7-2 and TRBJ2-2; TRBD1 matches 8 bases. Trimming at V came to 7 bases and at J to 6 bases, leaving 10 bases not matched to a gene. Germline-derived CDR1 and CDR2 are SGHTA and FQGNSA. This CDR3 has 15 residues. In DNA, the CDR3 is TGTGCCAGCATGCCCGGACAGGGAGTACCCGGGGAGCTGTTTTTT. It codes for CASMPGQGVPGELFF.

The genes are TRBV28 and TRBJ2-2; 11 positions match TRBD2. Unmatched junction bases numbered 6, after V lost 3 bases and J lost 6 bases. Germline values: CDR1 MDHEN, CDR2 SYDVKM. The CDR3 totals 16 residues. The CDR3 loop is CASSFGLAGGAGELFF. The CDR3 bases are TGTGCCAGCAGTTTTGGGTTAGCGGGAGGGGCCGGGGAGCTGTTTTTT. Using reference TRBV28 and TRBJ2-2 for the parts outside the CDR3, the full variable domain is DVKVTQSSRYLVKRTGEKVFLECVQDMDHENMFWYRQDPGLGLRLIYFSYDVKMKEKGDIPEGYSVSREKKERFSLILESASTNQTSMYLCASSFGLAGGAGELFFGEGSRLTVL.

This chain uses TRBV11-2 with TRBJ1-1; 8 bases fit TRBD1. CDR1 SGHAT and CDR2 FQNNGV come from the germline V gene. V shed 5 bases and J 4 bases; nucleotides not matched to a gene: 6. CDR3 length equals 14 residues. The CDR3 here is CASSRRRGPTEAFF. CDR3 nucleotides: TGTGCCAGCAGCCGCCGCAGGGGGCCCACTGAAGCTTTCTTT. Filled out from reference TRBV11-2 and TRBJ1-1, the complete variable domain reads EAGVAQSPRYKIIEKRQSVAFWCNPISGHATLYWYQQILGQGPKLLIQFQNNGVVDDSQLPKDRFSAERLKGVDSTLKIQPAKLEDSAVYLCASSRRRGPTEAFFGQGTRLTVV.

The chain joins TRBV6-6 to TRBJ1-6, with 9 positions matching TRBD1. V was pared by 1 base and J by 10 bases, with 5 bases of the junction left unmatched. Germline values: CDR1 MNHNY, CDR2 SVGAGI (reference sequence). The CDR3 extends over 15 amino acids. This CDR3 is CASSYLTGGISPLHF. CDR3 coding DNA: TGTGCCAGCAGTTACTTAACAGGGGGCATCTCACCCCTCCACTTT.

The chain joins TRBV3-1 (or the pseudogene TRBV3-2) to TRBJ1-1, with 7 bases aligning to TRBD1. V lost 4 bases and J lost 2; bases outside the gene matches: 7. Germline assignment: CDR1 LGHDT and CDR2 YNNKEL (reference sequence). The CDR3 totals 15 residues. CDR3 DNA: TGTGCCAGCAGCCCGCCGGGACAGCCAAACACTGAAGCTTTCTTT. Amino acid sequence: CASSPPGQPNTEAFF.

V is TRBV19 and J is TRBJ2-2, with 10 bases that match TRBD1. This CDR3 contains 16 residues. Losses at the gene ends were 11 bases for V and 3 bases for J; bases not matched to a gene: 12. CDR1 is LNHDA and CDR2 is SQIVND in the germline V gene (reference sequence). CDR3 sequence (DNA): TGTGCCTCTTACACGAGGACAGGGGGTTACACCGGGGAGCTGTTTTTT. Protein: CASYTRTGGYTGELFF.

V usage is TRBV19 and J usage is TRBJ1-1; D is perhaps TRBD1 (5 bases). The V gene lost 8 bases and the J gene lost 11 bases, with 18 bases spanning the gap. The CDR3 is 12 amino acids. CDR1 is LNHDA and CDR2 is SQIVND in the germline V gene (reference sequence). The CDR3 DNA follows: TGTGCCAGTCTGACGGGGGGTGCGTCTGCTTTCTTT. Protein product: CASLTGGASAFF.

The chain links TRBV15 to TRBJ1-2; 8 bases agree with TRBD1. The CDR3 covers 14 residues. Trimming at V came to 6 bases and at J to 4 bases, leaving 7 bases not matched to a gene. Germline CDR1 is LNHNV and CDR2 is YYDKDF (reference sequence). The CDR3: CATSPTGGLYGYTF. In DNA form, the CDR3 reads TGTGCCACCAGTCCTACAGGGGGACTCTATGGCTACACCTTC.